This TCR beta chain was captured by sequencing in a study of T cell responses to AZD1222 COVID-19 vaccine. Study-level information: Pooled in the analysis were second doses at about 4 or about 12 weeks.

The CDR3 is made up of 15 amino acids. J lost 11 bases, V lost 2 bases, and 15 bases had no gene match. Germline V gene sequence: CDR1 SGHNT, CDR2 YYREEE (reference sequence). The table came from immunoSEQ multiplex PCR; TCRdb's copy has only in-frame clones and leaves some out. The data contain 90,000 to 150,000 clones, over 75% of them singletons. To note about this clone: Its antigen is not known.

Study observations and caveats: White British people made up most donors, females outnumbered males, and clonal diversity was possibly underestimated. Close to half of spike-specific TCRs reportedly recognize unmutated variant regions.

The chain joins TRBV5-4 to TRBJ1-1; TRBD1 matches at 7 bases. The sequence was collected from an adult in good health. This material consisted of peripheral blood, taken on day 0 of AZD1222 vaccination. CDR3 amino acids: CASSLEVGGAELAFF. The DNA for the CDR3 is TGTGCCAGCAGCTTAGAGGTAGGGGGCGCAGAATTGGCTTTCTTT.